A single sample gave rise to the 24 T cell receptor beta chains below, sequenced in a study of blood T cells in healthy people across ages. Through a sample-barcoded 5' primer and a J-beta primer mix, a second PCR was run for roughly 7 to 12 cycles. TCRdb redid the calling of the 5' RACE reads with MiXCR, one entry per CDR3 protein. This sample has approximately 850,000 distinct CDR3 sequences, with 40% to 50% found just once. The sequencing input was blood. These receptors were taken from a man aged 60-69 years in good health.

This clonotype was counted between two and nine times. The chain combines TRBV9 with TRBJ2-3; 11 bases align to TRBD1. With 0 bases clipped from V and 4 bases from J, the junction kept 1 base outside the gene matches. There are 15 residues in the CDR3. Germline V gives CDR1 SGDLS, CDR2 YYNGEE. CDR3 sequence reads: CASSVEGQGADTQYF. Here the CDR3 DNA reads TGTGCCAGCAGCGTAGAGGGACAGGGGGCAGATACGCAGTATTTT.

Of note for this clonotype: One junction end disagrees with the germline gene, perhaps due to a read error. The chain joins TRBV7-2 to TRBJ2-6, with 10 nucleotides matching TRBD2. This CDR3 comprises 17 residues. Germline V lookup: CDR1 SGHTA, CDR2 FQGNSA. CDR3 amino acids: CASSSRASGGGATVLTF. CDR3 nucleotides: TGTGCCAGCAGCTCAAGGGCTAGCGGGGGAGGGGCCACCGTCCTGACTTTC.

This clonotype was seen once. CDR3 sequence reads: CSALDGAASAKNIQYF. The CDR3, as DNA: TGCAGTGCCCTCGATGGGGCGGCCTCAGCCAAAAACATTCAGTACTTC. This sequence joins TRBV20-1 and TRBJ2-4, with D possibly matching TRBD1 (5 bases). The V and J ends lost 6 bases and 0 bases respectively, with 18 bases between them. Germline assignment: CDR1 DFQATT and CDR2 SNEGSKA (reference sequence). The CDR3 is made up of 16 amino acids.

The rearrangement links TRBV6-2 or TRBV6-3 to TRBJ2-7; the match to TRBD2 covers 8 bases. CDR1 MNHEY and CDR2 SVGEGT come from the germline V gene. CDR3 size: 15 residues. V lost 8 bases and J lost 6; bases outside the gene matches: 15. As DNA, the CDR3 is TGTGCCAGCGGTACCCGGACTAGCTTTGTCCCCGAGCAGTACTTC. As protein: CASGTRTSFVPEQYF.

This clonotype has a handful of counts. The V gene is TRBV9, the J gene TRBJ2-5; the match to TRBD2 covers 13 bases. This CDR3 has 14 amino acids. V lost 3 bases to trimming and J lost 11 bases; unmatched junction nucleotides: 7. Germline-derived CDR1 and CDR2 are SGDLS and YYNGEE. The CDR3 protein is CASSATSGGEAQYF. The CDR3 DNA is TGTGCCAGCAGCGCCACTAGCGGGGGGGAAGCGCAGTACTTC. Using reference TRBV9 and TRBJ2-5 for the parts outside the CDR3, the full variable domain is DSGVTQTPKHLITATGQRVTLRCSPRSGDLSVYWYQQSLDQGLQFLIQYYNGEERAKGNILERFSAQQFPDLHSELNLSSLELGDSALYFCASSATSGGEAQYFGPGTRLLVL.

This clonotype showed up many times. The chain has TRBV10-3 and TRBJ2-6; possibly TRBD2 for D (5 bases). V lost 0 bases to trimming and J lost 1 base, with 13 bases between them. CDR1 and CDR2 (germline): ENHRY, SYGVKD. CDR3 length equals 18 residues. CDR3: CAISESIGRGSGANVLTF. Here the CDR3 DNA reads TGTGCCATCAGTGAGTCGATCGGCCGGGGATCTGGGGCCAACGTCCTGACTTTC.

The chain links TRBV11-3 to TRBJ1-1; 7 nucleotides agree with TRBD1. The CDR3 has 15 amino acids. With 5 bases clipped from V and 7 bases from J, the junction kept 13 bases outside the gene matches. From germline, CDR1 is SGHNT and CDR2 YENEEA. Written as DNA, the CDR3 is TGTGCCAGCAGCCCTGGACAGGTTGGACGAAGTGAAGCTTTCTTT. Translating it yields CASSPGQVGRSEAFF.

The CDR3 loop reads CATLLPGTDTQYF. The CDR3 DNA reads as TGTGCCACGCTACTCCCTGGCACAGATACGCAGTATTTT. The chain carries TRBV10-3 and TRBJ2-3; D uncertain. CDR1 and CDR2 from the germline V gene are ENHRY and SYGVKD. The CDR3 totals 13 residues. V was trimmed by 10 bases and J by 1 base, leaving 12 bases between them.

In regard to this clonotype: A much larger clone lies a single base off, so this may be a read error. The DNA of the CDR3 is TGCAGCGTTGAAGTGACAGGGACCTACAATGAGCAGTACTTC. This translates into CSVEVTGTYNEQYF. The gene calls are TRBV29-1 and TRBJ2-1, with 7 bases fitting TRBD1. The J call may be mistaken, given a closer DNA end match to TRBJ2-7. Germline V gives CDR1 SQVTM, CDR2 ANQGSEA. The CDR3 sequence is 14 residues long.

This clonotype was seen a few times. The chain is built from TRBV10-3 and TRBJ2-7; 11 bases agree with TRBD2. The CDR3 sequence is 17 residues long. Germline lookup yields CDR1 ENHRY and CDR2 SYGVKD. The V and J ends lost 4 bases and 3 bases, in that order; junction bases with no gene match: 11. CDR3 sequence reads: CAISASTSGGNLYEQYF. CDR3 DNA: TGTGCCATCAGTGCATCCACTAGCGGGGGAAATCTCTACGAGCAGTACTTC.

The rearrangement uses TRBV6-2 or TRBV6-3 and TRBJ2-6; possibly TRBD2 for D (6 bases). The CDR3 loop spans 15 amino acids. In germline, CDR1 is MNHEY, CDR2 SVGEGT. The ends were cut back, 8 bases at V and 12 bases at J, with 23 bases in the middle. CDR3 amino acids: CASSTGDESVGVLTF. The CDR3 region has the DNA TGTGCCAGCTCCACGGGGGATGAGTCGGTCGGCGTCCTGACTTTC.

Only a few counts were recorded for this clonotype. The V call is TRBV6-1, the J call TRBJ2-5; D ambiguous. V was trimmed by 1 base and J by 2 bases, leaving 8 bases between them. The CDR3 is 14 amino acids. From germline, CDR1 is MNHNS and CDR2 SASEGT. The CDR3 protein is CASSEGGNQETQYF. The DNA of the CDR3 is TGTGCCAGCAGTGAAGGGGGTAATCAAGAGACCCAGTACTTC.

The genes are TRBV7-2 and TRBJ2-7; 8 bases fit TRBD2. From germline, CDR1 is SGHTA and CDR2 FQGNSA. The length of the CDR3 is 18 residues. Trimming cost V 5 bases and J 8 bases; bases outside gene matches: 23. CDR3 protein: CASSVSSLGGGGRYKQYF. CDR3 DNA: TGTGCCAGCAGCGTCTCCTCTCTGGGCGGCGGGGGGAGGTATAAGCAGTACTTC.

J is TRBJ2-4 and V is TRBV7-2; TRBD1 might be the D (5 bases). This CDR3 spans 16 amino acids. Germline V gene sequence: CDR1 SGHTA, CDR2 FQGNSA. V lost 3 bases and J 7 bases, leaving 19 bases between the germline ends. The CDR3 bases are TGTGCCAGCAGCTTCCGCAGTTGGGGCACGGAGAACATTCAGTACTTC. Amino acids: CASSFRSWGTENIQYF.

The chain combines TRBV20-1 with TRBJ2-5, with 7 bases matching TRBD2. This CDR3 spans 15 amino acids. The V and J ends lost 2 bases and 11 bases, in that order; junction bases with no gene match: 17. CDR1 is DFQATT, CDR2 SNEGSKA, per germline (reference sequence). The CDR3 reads CSARSMASGYNEQYF. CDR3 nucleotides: TGCAGTGCTAGATCCATGGCTAGCGGTTACAATGAGCAGTACTTC.

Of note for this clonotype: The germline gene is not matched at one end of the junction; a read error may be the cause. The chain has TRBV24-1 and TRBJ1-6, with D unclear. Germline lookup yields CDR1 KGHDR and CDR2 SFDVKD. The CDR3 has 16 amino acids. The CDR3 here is CATSDSREGPGAPPHF. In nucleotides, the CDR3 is TGTGCCACCAGTGATTCCCGGGAAGGGCCCGGTGCACCCCCCCACTTT.

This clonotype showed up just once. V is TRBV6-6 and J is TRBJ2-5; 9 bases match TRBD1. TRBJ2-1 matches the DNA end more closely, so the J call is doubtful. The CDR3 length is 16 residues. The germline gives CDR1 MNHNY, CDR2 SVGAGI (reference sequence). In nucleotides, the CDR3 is TGTGCCAGCAGTCATACCGGGACAGGGCCCCAAGAGACCCAGTTCTTC. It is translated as CASSHTGTGPQETQFF.

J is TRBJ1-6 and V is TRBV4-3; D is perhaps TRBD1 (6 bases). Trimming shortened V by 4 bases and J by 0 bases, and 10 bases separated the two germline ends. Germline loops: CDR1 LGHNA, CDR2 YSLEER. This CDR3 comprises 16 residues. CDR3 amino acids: CASSPGVNSYNSPLHF. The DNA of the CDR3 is TGCGCCAGCAGCCCAGGGGTGAACTCCTATAATTCACCCCTCCACTTT.

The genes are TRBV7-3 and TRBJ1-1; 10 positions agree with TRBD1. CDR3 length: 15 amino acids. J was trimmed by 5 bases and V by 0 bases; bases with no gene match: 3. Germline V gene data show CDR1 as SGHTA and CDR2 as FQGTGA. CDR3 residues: CASSLTGQGMTEAFF. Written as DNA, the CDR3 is TGTGCCAGCAGCTTAACGGGACAGGGGATGACTGAAGCTTTCTTT.

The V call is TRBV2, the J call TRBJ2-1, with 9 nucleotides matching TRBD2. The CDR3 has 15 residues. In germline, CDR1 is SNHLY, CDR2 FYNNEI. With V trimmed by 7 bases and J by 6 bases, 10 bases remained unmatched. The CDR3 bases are TGTGCCAGCACATCGGCGGGACTAGCACTCAATGAGCAGTTCTTC. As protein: CASTSAGLALNEQFF.

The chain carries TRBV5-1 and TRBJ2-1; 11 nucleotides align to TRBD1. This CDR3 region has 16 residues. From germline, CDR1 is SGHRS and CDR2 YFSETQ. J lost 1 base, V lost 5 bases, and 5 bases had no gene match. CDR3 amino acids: CASRSGTGGSYNEQFF. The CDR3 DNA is TGCGCCAGCAGATCCGGGACAGGGGGTTCCTACAATGAGCAGTTCTTC.

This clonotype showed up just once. CDR3 region: CAIKGDASYEQYF. The CDR3 bases are TGTGCCATTAAAGGGGACGCCTCCTACGAGCAGTACTTC. This chain joins TRBV2 and TRBJ2-7; D tentatively reads TRBD1 or TRBD2 (5 bases each). Germline lookup yields CDR1 SNHLY and CDR2 FYNNEI. CDR3 length equals 13 residues. Deletions cut 10 bases from V and 0 bases from J, with 13 bases between.

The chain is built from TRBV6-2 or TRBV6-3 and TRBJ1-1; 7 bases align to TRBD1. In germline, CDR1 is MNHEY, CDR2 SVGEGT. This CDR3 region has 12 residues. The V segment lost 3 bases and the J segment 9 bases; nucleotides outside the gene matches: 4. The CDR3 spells CASSYSTGKAFF. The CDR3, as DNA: TGTGCCAGCAGTTATTCGACAGGGAAAGCTTTCTTT.

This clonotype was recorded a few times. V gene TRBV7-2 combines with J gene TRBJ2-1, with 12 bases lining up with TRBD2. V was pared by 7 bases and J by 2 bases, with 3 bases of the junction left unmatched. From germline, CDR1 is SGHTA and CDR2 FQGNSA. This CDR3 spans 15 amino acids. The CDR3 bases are TGTGCCAGCAACCTAGCGGGGGGGCCCTACAATGAGCAGTTCTTC. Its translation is CASNLAGGPYNEQFF.